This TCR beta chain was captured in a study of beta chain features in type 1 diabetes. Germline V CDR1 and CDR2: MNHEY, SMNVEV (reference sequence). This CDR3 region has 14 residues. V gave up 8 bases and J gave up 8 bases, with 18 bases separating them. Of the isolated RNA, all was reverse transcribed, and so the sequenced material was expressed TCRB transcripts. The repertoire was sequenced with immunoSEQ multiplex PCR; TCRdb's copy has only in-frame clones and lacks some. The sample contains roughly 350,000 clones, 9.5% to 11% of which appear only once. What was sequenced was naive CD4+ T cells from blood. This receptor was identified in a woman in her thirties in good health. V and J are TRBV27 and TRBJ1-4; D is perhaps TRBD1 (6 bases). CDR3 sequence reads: CASGMDSMEEKLFF. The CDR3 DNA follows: TGTGCCAGCGGAATGGACAGTATGGAAGAAAAACTGTTTTTT.